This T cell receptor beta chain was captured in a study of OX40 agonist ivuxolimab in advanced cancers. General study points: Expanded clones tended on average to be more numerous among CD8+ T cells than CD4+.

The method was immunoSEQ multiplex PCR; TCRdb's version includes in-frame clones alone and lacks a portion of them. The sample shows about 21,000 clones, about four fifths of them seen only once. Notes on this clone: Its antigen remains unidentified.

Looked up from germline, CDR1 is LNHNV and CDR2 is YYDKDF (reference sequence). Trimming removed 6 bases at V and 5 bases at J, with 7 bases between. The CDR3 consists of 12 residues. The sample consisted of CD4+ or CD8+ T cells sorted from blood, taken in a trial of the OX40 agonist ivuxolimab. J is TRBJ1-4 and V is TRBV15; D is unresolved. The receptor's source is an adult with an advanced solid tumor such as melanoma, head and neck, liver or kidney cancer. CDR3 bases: TGTGCCACCAGTTCCAGAAATGAAAAACTGTTTTTT. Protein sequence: CATSSRNEKLFF.